The 17 T cell receptor beta chains listed next were all sequenced from one sample in a study of beta chain features in type 1 diabetes. Every isolated RNA sample was fully reverse transcribed, so sequencing captured expressed TCRB transcripts. The table came from immunoSEQ multiplex PCR; TCRdb's copy has only in-frame clones and leaves some out. The profile covers about 340,000 clones, with 7% to 9% appearing a single time and less than 0.45% taken by the ten largest. The sample was central memory CD4+ T cells from blood. The source is a woman aged 18-29 years in good health.

This clone was recorded at least ten times. The V call is TRBV7-2, the J call TRBJ1-2; no clear D. CDR3 size: 14 residues. Germline V gene data show CDR1 as SGHTA and CDR2 as FQGNSA. Trimming removed 0 bases at V and 5 bases at J, with 10 bases between. The CDR3: CASSLAGPPYGYTF. DNA of the CDR3: TGTGCCAGCAGCTTAGCAGGACCACCTTATGGCTACACCTTC.

The table lists this clone with many counts. This chain links TRBV28 with TRBJ2-1, with TRBD1 matching 7 bases. V was clipped by 6 bases and J by 7 bases; unmatched bases: 9. The CDR3 has 14 residues. From germline, CDR1 is MDHEN and CDR2 SYDVKM. The CDR3 sequence is CASSPGQQINEQFF. DNA for the CDR3: TGTGCCAGCAGCCCGGGACAGCAGATTAATGAGCAGTTCTTC.

This clone appeared a few times. The V gene is TRBV7-9, the J gene TRBJ2-5, with D maybe TRBD2 (5 bases). Trimming cost V 3 bases and J 1 base, with 15 bases left between them. The CDR3 is 16 amino acids. Germline V CDR1 and CDR2: SEHNR, FQNEAQ (reference sequence). The CDR3 sequence: CASSFYRVSGQETQYF. CDR3 nucleotide sequence: TGTGCCAGCAGCTTTTATCGCGTAAGCGGCCAAGAGACCCAGTACTTC.

This clone has more than one count but fewer than ten. The chain couples TRBV5-1 to TRBJ2-5, with TRBD2 matching 8 bases. The trim removed 3 bases at V and 6 bases at J, leaving 7 bases unmatched. Germline V gene sequence: CDR1 SGHRS, CDR2 YFSETQ. The CDR3 has 14 residues. The CDR3 DNA sequence: TGCGCCAGCAGCTCCACCGGGACTAGGCAGACCCAGTACTTC. Residues: CASSSTGTRQTQYF.

The sample holds a few counts of this clone. The J gene is TRBJ2-5, the V gene TRBV7-3; TRBD2 agrees at 7 bases. The V gene end was trimmed by 1 base and the J gene end by 5 bases; junction bases not matched to a gene: 10. The germline CDR1 and CDR2 sequences are SGHTA and FQGTGA. CDR3 length equals 16 residues. The chain's CDR3 is CASSLKGEGRRETQYF. CDR3 sequence (DNA): TGTGCCAGCAGCTTAAAAGGGGAGGGGCGCAGGGAGACCCAGTACTTC.

The chain has TRBV29-1 and TRBJ1-4, with 7 bases fitting TRBD1. Trimming at V came to 6 bases and at J to 4 bases, leaving 5 bases not matched to a gene. CDR1 and CDR2 from the germline V gene are SQVTM and ANQGSEA. The CDR3 sequence is 13 residues long. CDR3 region: CSVLRDSNEKLFF. The CDR3 coding sequence is TGCAGCGTGCTCCGGGACAGTAATGAAAAACTGTTTTTT.

Of note for this clone: This could be a read error, since a much larger clone is one nucleotide away. The chain links TRBV11-2 to TRBJ2-5; D unresolved. Trimming left V 5 bases short and J 1 base short, with 2 bases between. The CDR3 is 11 amino acids. Germline lookup yields CDR1 SGHAT and CDR2 FQNNGV. The CDR3 spells CASSTQETQYF. The CDR3 region has the DNA TGTGCCAGCAGCACCCAAGAGACCCAGTACTTC.

The chain has TRBV7-3 and TRBJ2-3; 12 bases are a match to TRBD2. In germline, CDR1 is SGHTA, CDR2 FQGTGA. The CDR3 spans 14 residues. V trimming: 5 bases; J trimming: 13 bases; junction bases outside the gene matches: 10. CDR3 in amino acids: CASSRGLAGGFKYF. The CDR3 DNA is TGTGCCAGCAGCCGCGGTCTAGCGGGAGGGTTTAAGTATTTT.

This chain connects TRBV7-8 to TRBJ2-5, with D perhaps matching TRBD1 (6 bases). Looked up from germline, CDR1 is SGHVS and CDR2 is FQNEAQ. The CDR3 runs to 15 residues. The V gene lost 6 bases and the J gene lost 4 bases, with 18 bases spanning the gap. DNA of the CDR3: TGTGCCAGCAGTCCTACGGGACATTCAGGAGAGACCCAGTACTTC. The encoded protein is CASSPTGHSGETQYF.

The rearrangement links TRBV2 to TRBJ2-7; D not certain. The CDR3 has 12 residues. Germline CDR1 and CDR2: SNHLY and FYNNEI. Between the trimmed V and J ends, which lost 5 bases and 3 bases, there was a span of 8 bases. The CDR3 sequence: CASSRHYYEQYF. The CDR3 DNA sequence: TGTGCCAGCAGTCGACATTACTACGAGCAGTACTTC.

This clone was counted only a few times. The genes are TRBV7-9 and TRBJ2-3, with D perhaps matching TRBD2 (6 bases). This CDR3 comprises 15 residues. With 3 bases removed from V and 2 bases from J, the gap between germline ends came to 12 bases. Germline loops: CDR1 SEHNR, CDR2 FQNEAQ (reference sequence). CDR3 residues: CASSFYSGPTDTQYF. CDR3 sequence (DNA): TGTGCCAGCAGCTTTTATAGCGGACCCACAGATACGCAGTATTTT.

This clone was detected only a few times. The rearrangement links TRBV5-1 to TRBJ2-7, with a possible D match to TRBD2 (6 bases). The CDR3 is 15 amino acids. Germline CDR1 reads SGHRS; CDR2 reads YFSETQ. V lost 5 bases to trimming and J lost 0 bases, with 15 bases between them. The CDR3 reads CASSPASAISYEQYF. The CDR3 region has the DNA TGCGCCAGCAGTCCGGCTAGCGCTATCTCCTACGAGCAGTACTTC.

This clone was observed many times. The junction departs from germline at one end; a sequencing error may be responsible. This rearrangement joins TRBV7-7 to TRBJ2-5; D may be TRBD2 (5 bases). Germline V gene lookup returns CDR1 SSHAT and CDR2 FNYEAQ (reference sequence). The CDR3 has 15 residues. CDR3: CASSLAHRTGETQYF. CDR3 nucleotides: TGTGCTAGCAGCTTAGCGCATCGTACGGGGGAGACCCAGTACTTC.

The table lists this clone with a few counts. The chain uses TRBV19 and TRBJ1-1; D call uncertain. Germline V gene data show CDR1 as LNHDA and CDR2 as SQIVND (reference sequence). CDR3 length: 17 residues. The V gene lost 5 bases and the J gene lost 2 bases, with 21 bases spanning the gap. The CDR3 bases are TGTGCCAGTAGTCCCGGGCCGGGGTCGCACGTAAACACTGAAGCTTTCTTT. This gives the protein CASSPGPGSHVNTEAFF.

This clone was detected a few times. The chain joins TRBV19 to TRBJ2-1; D not certain. Germline CDR1 reads LNHDA; CDR2 reads SQIVND (reference sequence). The CDR3 runs to 14 residues. Deletions cut 0 bases from V and 8 bases from J, with 11 bases between. The CDR3 sequence is CASSIEGFYDEQFF. CDR3 coding DNA: TGTGCCAGTAGTATAGAGGGCTTTTACGATGAGCAGTTCTTC. The variable domain in full, completed from reference TRBV19 and TRBJ2-1, reads DGGITQSPKYLFRKEGQNVTLSCEQNLNHDAMYWYRQDPGQGLRLIYYSQIVNDFQKGDIAEGYSVSREKKESFPLTVTSAQKNPTAFYLCASSIEGFYDEQFFGPGTRLTVL.

V is TRBV5-6 and J is TRBJ1-3, with D unclear. V dropped 2 bases and J dropped 0 bases, with 12 bases sitting between them. CDR1 and CDR2 from the germline V gene are SGHDT and YYEEEE. This CDR3 contains 16 residues. DNA for the CDR3: TGTGCCAGCAGCTTATCGGGCAGAGTCTCTGGAAACACCATATATTTT. This translates into CASSLSGRVSGNTIYF.

The chain carries TRBV7-9 and TRBJ2-7; D is perhaps TRBD2 (6 bases). The germline V gene has CDR1 SEHNR and CDR2 FQNEAQ (reference sequence). CDR3 length: 15 amino acids. Trimming left V 4 bases short and J 7 bases short, with 20 bases between. In nucleotides, the CDR3 is TGTGCCAGCAGCTCTGATACCGGGGGTCTCTCGGAGCAGTACTTC. Its protein product is CASSSDTGGLSEQYF.